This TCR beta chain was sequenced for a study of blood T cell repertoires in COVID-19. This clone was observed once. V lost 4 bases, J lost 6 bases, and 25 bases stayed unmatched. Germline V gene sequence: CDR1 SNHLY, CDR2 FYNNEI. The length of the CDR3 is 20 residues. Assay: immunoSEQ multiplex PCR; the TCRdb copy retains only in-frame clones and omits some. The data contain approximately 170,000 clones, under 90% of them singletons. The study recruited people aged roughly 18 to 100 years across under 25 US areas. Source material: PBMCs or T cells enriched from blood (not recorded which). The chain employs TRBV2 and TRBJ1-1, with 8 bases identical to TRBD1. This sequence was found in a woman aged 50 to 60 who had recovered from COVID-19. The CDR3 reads CASSAPRGHGQISDSAEAFF. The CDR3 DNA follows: TGTGCCAGCAGTGCCCCCAGGGGGCATGGGCAAATCAGTGATTCCGCTGAAGCTTTCTTT.